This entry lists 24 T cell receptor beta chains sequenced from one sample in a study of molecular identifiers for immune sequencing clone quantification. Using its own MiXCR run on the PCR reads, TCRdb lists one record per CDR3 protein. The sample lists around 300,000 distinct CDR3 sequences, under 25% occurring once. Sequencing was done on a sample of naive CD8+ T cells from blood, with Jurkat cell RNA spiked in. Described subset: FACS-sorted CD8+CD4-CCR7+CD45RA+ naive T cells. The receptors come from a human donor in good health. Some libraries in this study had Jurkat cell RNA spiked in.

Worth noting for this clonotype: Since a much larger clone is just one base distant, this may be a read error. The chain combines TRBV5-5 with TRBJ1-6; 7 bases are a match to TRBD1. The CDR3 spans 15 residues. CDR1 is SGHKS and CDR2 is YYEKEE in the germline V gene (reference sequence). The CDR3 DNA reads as TGTGCCAGCAGCTTGAGGGGGCGCGAGAATTCAACCCTCCACTTT. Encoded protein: CASSLRGRENSTLHF.

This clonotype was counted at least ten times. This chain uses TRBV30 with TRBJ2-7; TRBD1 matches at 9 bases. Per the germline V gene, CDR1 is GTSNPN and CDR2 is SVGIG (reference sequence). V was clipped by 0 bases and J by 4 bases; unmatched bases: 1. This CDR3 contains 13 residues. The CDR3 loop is CAWSVGTGYEQYF. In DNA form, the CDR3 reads TGTGCCTGGAGTGTAGGGACAGGGTACGAGCAGTACTTC.

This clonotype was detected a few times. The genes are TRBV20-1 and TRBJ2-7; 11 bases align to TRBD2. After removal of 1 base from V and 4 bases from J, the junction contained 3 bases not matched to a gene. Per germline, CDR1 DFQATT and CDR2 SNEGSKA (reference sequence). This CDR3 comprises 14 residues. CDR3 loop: CSARVLAGDYEQYF. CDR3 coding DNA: TGCAGTGCTAGAGTACTAGCGGGAGATTACGAGCAGTACTTC.

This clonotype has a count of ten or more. The DNA of the CDR3 is TGCGCCAGCAGCCAAGCTAGAGACAGCGCGGCCAAAAACATTCAGTACTTC. Translating gives CASSQARDSAAKNIQYF. This rearrangement joins TRBV4-3 to TRBJ2-4; the D gene is possibly TRBD1 (5 bases). CDR3 length: 17 amino acids. The V and J ends lost 1 base and 1 base respectively, with 14 bases between them. Germline assignment: CDR1 LGHNA and CDR2 YSLEER.

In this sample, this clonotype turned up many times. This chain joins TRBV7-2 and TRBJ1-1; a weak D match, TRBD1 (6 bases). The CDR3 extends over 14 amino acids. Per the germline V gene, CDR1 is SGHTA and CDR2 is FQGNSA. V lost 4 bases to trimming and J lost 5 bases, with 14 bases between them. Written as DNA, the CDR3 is TGTGCCAGCAGCTGGCCTGGGGGGGCGACTGAAGCTTTCTTT. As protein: CASSWPGGATEAFF.

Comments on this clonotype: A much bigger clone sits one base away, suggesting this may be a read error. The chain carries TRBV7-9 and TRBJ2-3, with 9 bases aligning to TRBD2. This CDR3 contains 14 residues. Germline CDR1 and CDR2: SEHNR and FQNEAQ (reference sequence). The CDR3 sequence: CDSSQRVAGVQPYF. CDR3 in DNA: TGTGACAGCAGCCAGCGAGTAGCGGGGGTACAGCCGTATTTT.

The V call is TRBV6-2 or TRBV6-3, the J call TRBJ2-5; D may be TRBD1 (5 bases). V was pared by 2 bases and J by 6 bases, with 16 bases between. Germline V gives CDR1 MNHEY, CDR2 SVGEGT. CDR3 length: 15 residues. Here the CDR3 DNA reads TGTGCCAGCAGTTACGGCCCGGAAGGACAAAAGACCCAGTACTTC. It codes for CASSYGPEGQKTQYF.

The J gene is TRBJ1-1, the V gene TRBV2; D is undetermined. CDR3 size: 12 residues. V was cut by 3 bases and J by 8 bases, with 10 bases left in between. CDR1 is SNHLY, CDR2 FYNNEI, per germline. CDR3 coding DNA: TGTGCCAGCAGTGATTCAGGAAAGGAAGCTTTCTTT. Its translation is CASSDSGKEAFF.

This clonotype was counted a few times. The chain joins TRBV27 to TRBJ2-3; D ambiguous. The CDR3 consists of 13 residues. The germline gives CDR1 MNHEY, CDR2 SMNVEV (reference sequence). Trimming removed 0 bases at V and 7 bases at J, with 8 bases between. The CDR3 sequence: CASSLSARNTQYF. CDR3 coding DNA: TGTGCCAGCAGTTTATCGGCCCGGAATACGCAGTATTTT.

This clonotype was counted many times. The CDR3 DNA is TGTGCCAGCAGTTTAAACCTGCGCAGCGCTAACACTGAAGCTTTCTTT. Its protein product is CASSLNLRSANTEAFF. The gene calls are TRBV27 and TRBJ1-1; no clear D gene. CDR1 is MNHEY and CDR2 is SMNVEV in the germline V gene (reference sequence). The ends were cut back, 2 bases at V and 2 bases at J, with 15 bases in the middle. This CDR3 spans 16 amino acids.

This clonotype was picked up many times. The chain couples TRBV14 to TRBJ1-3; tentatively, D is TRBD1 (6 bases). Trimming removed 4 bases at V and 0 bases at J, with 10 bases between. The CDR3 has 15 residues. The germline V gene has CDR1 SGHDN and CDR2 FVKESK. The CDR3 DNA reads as TGTGCCAGCAGCCGAACAGGGTTCTCTGGAAACACCATATATTTT. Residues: CASSRTGFSGNTIYF.

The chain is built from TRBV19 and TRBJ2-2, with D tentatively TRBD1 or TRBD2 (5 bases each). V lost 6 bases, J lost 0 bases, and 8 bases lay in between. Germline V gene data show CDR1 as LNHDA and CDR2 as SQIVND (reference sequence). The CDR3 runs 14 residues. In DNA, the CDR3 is TGTGCCAGTAGACCGGGACCGAACACCGGGGAGCTGTTTTTT. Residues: CASRPGPNTGELFF.

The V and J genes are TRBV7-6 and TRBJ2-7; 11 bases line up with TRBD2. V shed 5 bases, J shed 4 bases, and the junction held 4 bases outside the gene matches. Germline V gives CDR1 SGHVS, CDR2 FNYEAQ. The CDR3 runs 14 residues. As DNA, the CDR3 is TGTGCCAGCAGCGGTAGCGGGGGGGTATACGAGCAGTACTTC. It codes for CASSGSGGVYEQYF.

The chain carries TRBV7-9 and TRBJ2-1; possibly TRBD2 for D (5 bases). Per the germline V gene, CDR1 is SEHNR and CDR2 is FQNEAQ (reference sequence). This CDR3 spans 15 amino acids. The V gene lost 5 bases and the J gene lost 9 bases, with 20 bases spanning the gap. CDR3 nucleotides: TGTGCCAGCAGCCTCCACATGGGAGCGCTTGCTGAGCAGTTCTTC. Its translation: CASSLHMGALAEQFF.

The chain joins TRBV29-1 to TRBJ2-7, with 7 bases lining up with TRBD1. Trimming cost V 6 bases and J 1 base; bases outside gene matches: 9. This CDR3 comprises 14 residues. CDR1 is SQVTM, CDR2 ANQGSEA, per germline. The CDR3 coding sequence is TGCAGCGTGCGAACAGACAGGGCTTCCTACGAGCAGTACTTC. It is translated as CSVRTDRASYEQYF.

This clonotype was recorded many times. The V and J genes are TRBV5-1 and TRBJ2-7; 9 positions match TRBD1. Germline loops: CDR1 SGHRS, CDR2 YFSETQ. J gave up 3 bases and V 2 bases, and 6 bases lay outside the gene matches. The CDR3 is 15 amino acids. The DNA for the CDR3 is TGCGCCAGCAGCTTCCCGGGACAGGGAGTCTACGAGCAGTACTTC. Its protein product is CASSFPGQGVYEQYF. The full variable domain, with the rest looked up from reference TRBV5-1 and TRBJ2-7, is KAGVTQTPRYLIKTRGQQVTLSCSPISGHRSVSWYQQTPGQGLQFLFEYFSETQRNKGNFPGRFSGRQFSNSRSEMNVSTLELGDSALYLCASSFPGQGVYEQYFGPGTRLTVT.

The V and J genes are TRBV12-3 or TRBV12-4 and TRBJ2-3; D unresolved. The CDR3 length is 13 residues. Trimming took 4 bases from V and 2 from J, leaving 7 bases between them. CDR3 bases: TGTGCCAGCAGTTCAATAGACACAGATACGCAGTATTTT. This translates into CASSSIDTDTQYF.

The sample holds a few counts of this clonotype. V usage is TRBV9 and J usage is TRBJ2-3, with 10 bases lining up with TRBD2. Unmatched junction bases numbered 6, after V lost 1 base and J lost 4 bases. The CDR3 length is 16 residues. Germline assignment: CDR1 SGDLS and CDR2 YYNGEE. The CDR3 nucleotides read TGTGCCAGCAGCGTAACCAGCGGGGGGGCCGCAGATACGCAGTATTTT. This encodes CASSVTSGGAADTQYF.

The CDR3 region has the DNA TGCAGTGCTAGAGATTCGGACCGACTAGCCATCGAGCAGTACTTC. Protein: CSARDSDRLAIEQYF. The chain joins TRBV20-1 to TRBJ2-7; 7 nucleotides align to TRBD2. V shed 0 bases and J 6 bases; nucleotides not matched to a gene: 11. In germline, CDR1 is DFQATT, CDR2 SNEGSKA (reference sequence). The length of the CDR3 is 15 residues.

The CDR3, as DNA: TGTGCCAGCAGTTTGATGGGGGCCGGGGAGACCCAGTACTTC. It specifies CASSLMGAGETQYF. V gene TRBV6-5 combines with J gene TRBJ2-5; D is perhaps TRBD1 (6 bases). V was clipped by 4 bases and J by 5 bases, with 14 bases between them. CDR1 is MNHEY and CDR2 is SVGAGI in the germline V gene. The CDR3 covers 14 residues.

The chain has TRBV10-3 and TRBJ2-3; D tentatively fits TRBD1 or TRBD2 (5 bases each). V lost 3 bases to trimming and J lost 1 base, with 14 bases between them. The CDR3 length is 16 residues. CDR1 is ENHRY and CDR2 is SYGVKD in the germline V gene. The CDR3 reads CAISESEGLGTDTQYF. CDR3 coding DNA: TGTGCCATCAGTGAATCTGAGGGGCTAGGCACAGATACGCAGTATTTT.

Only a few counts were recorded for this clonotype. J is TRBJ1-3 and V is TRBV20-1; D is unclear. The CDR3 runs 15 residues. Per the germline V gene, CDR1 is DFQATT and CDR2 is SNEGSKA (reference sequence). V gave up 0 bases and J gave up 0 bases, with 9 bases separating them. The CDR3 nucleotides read TGCAGTGCTAGAGATAGGAATTACTCTGGAAACACCATATATTTT. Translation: CSARDRNYSGNTIYF.

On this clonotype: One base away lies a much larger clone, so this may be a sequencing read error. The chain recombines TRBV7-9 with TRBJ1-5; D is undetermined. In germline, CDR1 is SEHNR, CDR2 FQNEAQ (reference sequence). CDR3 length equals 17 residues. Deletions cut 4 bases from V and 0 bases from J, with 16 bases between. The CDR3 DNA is TGTGCCAGCAGCTCAAGGGTCACCGATTATAGCAATCAGCCCCAGCATTTT. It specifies CASSSRVTDYSNQPQHF.

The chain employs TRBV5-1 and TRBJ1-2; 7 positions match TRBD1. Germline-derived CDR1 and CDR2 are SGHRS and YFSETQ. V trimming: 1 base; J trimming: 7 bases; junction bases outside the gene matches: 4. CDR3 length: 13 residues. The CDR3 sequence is CASSLPGGVGYTF. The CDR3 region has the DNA TGCGCCAGCAGCTTGCCAGGGGGGGTTGGCTACACCTTC. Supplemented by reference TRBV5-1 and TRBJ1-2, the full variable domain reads KAGVTQTPRYLIKTRGQQVTLSCSPISGHRSVSWYQQTPGQGLQFLFEYFSETQRNKGNFPGRFSGRQFSNSRSEMNVSTLELGDSALYLCASSLPGGVGYTFGSGTRLTVV.